Each of the 24 T cell receptor beta chains below was sequenced from the same sample in a study of blood T cell repertoires in COVID-19. Measured with immunoSEQ multiplex PCR; TCRdb has only the in-frame clones, and not every one. The profile shows approximately 300,000 clones, 89% of them singletons. Sequenced input: PBMCs or T cells enriched from blood (not recorded which). Every receptor here comes from a man between 60 and 75 years old who had recovered from COVID-19.

The J gene is TRBJ2-1, the V gene TRBV9; 11 positions match TRBD2. CDR1 and CDR2 (germline): SGDLS, YYNGEE. The CDR3 extends over 18 amino acids. V was pared by 0 bases and J by 3 bases, with 8 bases of the junction left unmatched. The CDR3 loop is CASSVASGTSGLYNEQFF. The CDR3 DNA sequence: TGTGCCAGCAGCGTAGCTTCCGGGACTAGCGGACTCTACAATGAGCAGTTCTTC.

This chain uses TRBV7-9 with TRBJ2-3; maybe TRBD1 (5 bases). The CDR3 runs to 19 residues. Germline CDR1 is SEHNR and CDR2 is FQNEAQ (reference sequence). The germline V and J ends were trimmed by 2 bases and 9 bases, with 30 bases remaining between them. CDR3 coding DNA: TGTGCCAGCAGCTTACAGAGAGGAAGGTGGGGCGAGAGCCTTTTCACGCAGTATTTT. Encoded protein: CASSLQRGRWGESLFTQYF.

V usage is TRBV7-3 and J usage is TRBJ2-1, with TRBD2 as a possible D gene (7 bases). The CDR3 is 22 residues long. Germline V gene data show CDR1 as SGHTA and CDR2 as FQGTGA. V shed 6 bases and J shed 8 bases, with 41 bases lying between them. CDR3 residues: CASRLLGGIRGRASEGVDEQFF. CDR3 in DNA: TGTGCCAGCAGGTTACTGGGCGGCATTCGTGGGAGGGCGAGCGAGGGGGTTGATGAGCAGTTCTTC.

A single count supports this clone. V gene TRBV28 combines with J gene TRBJ1-2; D possibly corresponds to TRBD1 (5 bases). Germline V gene lookup returns CDR1 MDHEN and CDR2 SYDVKM. This CDR3 has 14 residues. The V end was cut by 6 bases, the J end by 2 bases, with 13 bases between. CDR3 in amino acids: CASRLTGTNYGYTF. CDR3 sequence (DNA): TGTGCCAGCAGACTTACAGGTACCAACTATGGCTACACCTTC.

The V and J genes are TRBV27 and TRBJ1-1, with 8 positions matching TRBD1. J was trimmed by 4 bases and V by 3 bases; bases with no gene match: 10. The CDR3 contains 16 residues. Germline lookup yields CDR1 MNHEY and CDR2 SMNVEV (reference sequence). The DNA for the CDR3 is TGTGCCAGCAGTTTTGGAAGACAGGGGTTGAGCACTGAAGCTTTCTTT. Its protein product is CASSFGRQGLSTEAFF.

The genes are TRBV14 and TRBJ2-7; 8 bases align to TRBD1. CDR3 size: 14 residues. Germline CDR1 reads SGHDN; CDR2 reads FVKESK. J lost 0 bases, V lost 4 bases, and 2 bases had no gene match. The CDR3 loop is CASSRDRSSYEQYF. In nucleotides, the CDR3 is TGTGCCAGCAGCCGGGACAGGTCCTCCTACGAGCAGTACTTC.

This clone has only one observation. This chain joins TRBV3-1 (or the pseudogene TRBV3-2) and TRBJ1-2, with 9 bases fitting TRBD1. The CDR3 spans 16 residues. The germline V gene encodes CDR1 LGHDT and CDR2 YNNKEL (reference sequence). V was clipped by 5 bases and J by 2 bases; unmatched bases: 9. The CDR3 nucleotides are TGTGCCAGCAGCTTCCTCGTTGGGACAGGGAACTATGGCTACACCTTC. As protein: CASSFLVGTGNYGYTF.

V gene TRBV23-1 combines with J gene TRBJ1-1; 7 bases line up with TRBD1. TRBV23-1 has ORF status, its function being uncertain. J lost 1 base, V lost 5 bases, and 22 bases had no gene match. The CDR3 covers 20 residues. CDR3 residues: CASSSILWSRRGTENTEAFF. The CDR3 DNA sequence: TGCGCCAGCAGTTCAATCCTGTGGTCGAGAAGGGGGACAGAGAACACTGAAGCTTTCTTT.

The chain links TRBV7-6 to TRBJ2-3; D is possibly TRBD1 (6 bases). This CDR3 is 17 amino acids long. Germline CDR1 reads SGHVS; CDR2 reads FNYEAQ. Trimming removed 2 bases from V and 0 bases from J, with 15 bases in between. Written as DNA, the CDR3 is TGTGCCAGCAGCTTACAGGCCAGGGGACATAGCACAGATACGCAGTATTTT. Its protein is CASSLQARGHSTDTQYF.

With regard to this clone: Different DNA sequences within this sample yield the same CDR3. This chain joins TRBV28 and TRBJ1-5; D gene uncertain. CDR3 length: 11 residues. CDR1 and CDR2 (germline): MDHEN, SYDVKM. Deletions cut 6 bases from V and 4 bases from J, with 4 bases between. CDR3 in amino acids: CASSGNQPQHF. In DNA form, the CDR3 reads TGTGCCAGCAGCGGGAATCAGCCCCAGCATTTT.

The chain uses TRBV19 and TRBJ1-2; weak D call: TRBD1 (5 bases). The CDR3 has 14 amino acids. Germline V gene sequence: CDR1 LNHDA, CDR2 SQIVND (reference sequence). V dropped 0 bases and J dropped 6 bases, with 11 bases sitting between them. Here the CDR3 reads CASSIDSTRDGYTF. Here the CDR3 DNA reads TGTGCCAGTAGTATAGACAGCACCAGGGATGGCTACACCTTC.

V gene TRBV3-1 (or the pseudogene TRBV3-2) combines with J gene TRBJ1-6, with D tentatively TRBD1 (6 bases). Germline V lookup: CDR1 LGHDT, CDR2 YNNKEL (reference sequence). V lost 0 bases, J lost 2 bases, and 11 bases lay in between. This CDR3 region has 17 residues. The DNA of the CDR3 is TGTGCCAGCAGCCAAGATTGGCAGGGGACCTATAATTCACCCCTCCACTTT. Translated: CASSQDWQGTYNSPLHF.

This chain joins TRBV3-1 (or the pseudogene TRBV3-2) and TRBJ1-6, with 11 bases that match TRBD1. The germline CDR1 and CDR2 sequences are LGHDT and YNNKEL (reference sequence). The CDR3 has 14 amino acids. After removal of 5 bases from V and 9 bases from J, the junction contained 3 bases not matched to a gene. Here the CDR3 DNA reads TGTGCCAGCAGCTTGGGGACAGGGGGTTCACCCCTCCACTTT. It codes for CASSLGTGGSPLHF.

V and J are TRBV5-1 and TRBJ1-1; 8 bases line up with TRBD1. V was clipped by 3 bases and J by 3 bases; unmatched bases: 10. This CDR3 has 16 residues. Germline CDR1 reads SGHRS; CDR2 reads YFSETQ. For the CDR3, the DNA is TGCGCCAGCAGCTCATCGGACAGGGTGAAGGACACTGAAGCTTTCTTT. It codes for CASSSSDRVKDTEAFF.

Worth noting for this clone: The same CDR3 also results from other DNA sequences found in this sample. The chain links TRBV7-2 to TRBJ1-3; D gene uncertain. CDR1 SGHTA and CDR2 FQGNSA come from the germline V gene. Deletions cut 1 base from V and 0 bases from J, with 7 bases between. This CDR3 has 15 residues. CDR3 coding DNA: TGTGCCAGCAGCTTAGGCAGGTCCTCTGGAAACACCATATATTTT. Amino acid sequence: CASSLGRSSGNTIYF.

The table lists this clone with a count of one. J is TRBJ1-5 and V is TRBV28; D might be TRBD1 (6 bases). CDR1 and CDR2 (germline): MDHEN, SYDVKM. Trimming stripped 3 bases from V and 7 bases from J, with 16 bases between. The CDR3 contains 15 residues. This CDR3 reads CASSFGTPTRQPQHF. DNA for the CDR3: TGTGCCAGCAGTTTTGGGACACCCACACGGCAGCCCCAGCATTTT.

This clone came up a few times. DNA for the CDR3: TGTGCCAGCAGTTACTCCGCTACCCCATCCTACAATGAGCAGTTCTTC. This translates into CASSYSATPSYNEQFF. The chain has TRBV6-5 and TRBJ2-1; D uncertain. From germline, CDR1 is MNHEY and CDR2 SVGAGI. Trimming cost V 0 bases and J 1 base, with 10 bases left between them. The CDR3 has 16 residues.

This sequence joins TRBV5-1 and TRBJ2-3; 7 nucleotides match TRBD2. The trim removed 4 bases at V and 1 base at J, leaving 3 bases unmatched. Germline CDR1 reads SGHRS; CDR2 reads YFSETQ. The CDR3 runs 14 residues. The chain's CDR3 is CASSGLAGTDTQYF. For the CDR3, the DNA is TGCGCCAGCAGCGGCCTAGCGGGCACAGATACGCAGTATTTT.

The chain employs TRBV7-9 and TRBJ1-5, with unresolved D. This CDR3 spans 15 amino acids. Germline V CDR1 and CDR2: SEHNR, FQNEAQ (reference sequence). The ends were cut back, 5 bases at V and 7 bases at J, with 18 bases in the middle. DNA for the CDR3: TGTGCCAGCAGCCGCGACTCCCGGGATAGCCAGCCCCAGCATTTT. Translating it yields CASSRDSRDSQPQHF.

The chain joins TRBV21-1 to TRBJ1-5; the table calls TRBD1, which could not be checked here. TRBV21-1 is termed a pseudogene. The length of the CDR3 is 17 residues. The CDR3 bases are TGTGCCAGCAGCAAAGCGCTTAGGGACAGGGACAATCAGCCCCAGCATTTT. This sequence encodes CASSKALRDRDNQPQHF.

This rearrangement joins TRBV19 to TRBJ1-2; TRBD1 agrees at 12 bases. V lost 6 bases to trimming and J lost 0 bases; unmatched junction nucleotides: 5. The CDR3 runs to 16 residues. Germline CDR1 reads LNHDA; CDR2 reads SQIVND (reference sequence). In DNA form, the CDR3 reads TGTGCCAGTAGACCGGGACAGGGGGCGACTAACTATGGCTACACCTTC. Translating gives CASRPGQGATNYGYTF.

The chain links TRBV28 to TRBJ2-3; a possible D gene is TRBD2 (6 bases). The germline gives CDR1 MDHEN, CDR2 SYDVKM. V lost 3 bases, J lost 3 bases, and 10 bases lay in between. This CDR3 is built from 14 residues. The DNA for the CDR3 is TGTGCCAGCAGTTTTTCGGGAGTAACAGATACGCAGTATTTT. This codes for CASSFSGVTDTQYF.

The chain joins TRBV11-3 to TRBJ2-1; a possible D gene is TRBD2 (7 bases). Germline assignment: CDR1 SGHNT and CDR2 YENEEA. The CDR3 is made up of 16 amino acids. Trimming removed 4 bases from V and 7 bases from J, with 20 bases in between. CDR3 in amino acids: CASSSREGEWWNEQFF. For the CDR3, the DNA is TGTGCCAGCAGCTCCAGGGAGGGGGAATGGTGGAATGAGCAGTTCTTC.

The rearrangement links TRBV21-1 to TRBJ1-4. TRBV21-1 is a documented pseudogene. The CDR3 is 17 residues long. CDR3 sequence: CASSKGWRKATNEKLFF. The CDR3, as DNA: TGTGCCAGCAGCAAAGGGTGGAGGAAGGCAACTAATGAAAAACTGTTTTTT.